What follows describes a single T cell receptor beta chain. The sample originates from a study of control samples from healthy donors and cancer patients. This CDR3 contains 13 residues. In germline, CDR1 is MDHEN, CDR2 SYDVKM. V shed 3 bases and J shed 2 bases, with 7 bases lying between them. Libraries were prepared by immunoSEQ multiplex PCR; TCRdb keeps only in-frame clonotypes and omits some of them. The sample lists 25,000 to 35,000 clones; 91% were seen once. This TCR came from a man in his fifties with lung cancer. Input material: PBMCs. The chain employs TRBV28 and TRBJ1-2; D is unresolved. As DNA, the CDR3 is TGTGCCAGCAGTTTGCACAGAAACTATGGCTACACCTTC. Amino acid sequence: CASSLHRNYGYTF.